Listed below are T cell receptor beta chains from one sample, sequenced in a study of blood T cell repertoires in COVID-19. TCRdb's copy holds only in-frame clones and misses some; the assay was immunoSEQ multiplex PCR. The data show more than 85,000 clones, with 70% to 85% seen just once and about 9.6% held by the top ten. The sample was peripheral blood. The receptors were sampled from a man in his 60s with active or convalescent COVID-19. The CDR3 runs from the conserved cysteine through the conserved F or W. The order of the fields is V gene, D gene, clone size, J gene, CDR3 protein, CDR3 DNA. The D gene is left open where the match is weak. Only some rows state a clone size, as once, few, many or a class for expanded clones.

>TRBV6-1|-|-|TRBJ2-1
CASSESQRNEQFF
TGTGCCAGCAGTGAATCTCAGCGGAATGAGCAGTTCTTC
>TRBV7-9|TRBD1|-|TRBJ1-6
CASSLSHRGNSPLHF
TGTGCCAGCAGTTTATCCCACAGGGGTAATTCACCCCTCCACTTT
>TRBV6-5|-|-|TRBJ2-3
CASRRAGTDTQYF
TGTGCCAGCAGGAGGGCCGGCACAGATACGCAGTATTTT
>TRBV18|TRBD1|-|TRBJ2-4
CASSPGTGVAKNIQYF
TGTGCCAGCTCACCCGGGACAGGGGTAGCCAAAAACATTCAGTACTTC
>TRBV15|-|-|TRBJ1-4
CATSRGLANEKLFF
TGTGCCACCAGCAGGGGACTAGCTAATGAAAAACTGTTTTTT
>TRBV28|-|-|TRBJ1-5
CASRGSGVQPQHF
TGTGCCAGCCGTGGGTCCGGGGTTCAGCCCCAGCATTTT
>TRBV18|-|once|TRBJ1-2
CASSPRVENYGYTF
TGTGCCAGCTCACCGAGGGTGGAGAACTATGGCTACACCTTC
>TRBV7-2|TRBD2|few|TRBJ2-3
CASSLFASGSIADTQYF
TGTGCCAGCAGCTTGTTCGCTAGCGGGAGTATAGCAGATACGCAGTATTTT
>TRBV4-3|-|-|TRBJ1-2
CASSQGALSGDGYTF
TGCGCCAGCAGCCAAGGGGCTTTGTCGGGGGATGGCTACACCTTC
>TRBV7-9|TRBD1|-|TRBJ2-5
CASSLSTGQETQYF
TGTGCCAGCAGCTTATCGACAGGGCAAGAGACCCAGTACTTC
>TRBV4-2|-|few|TRBJ1-3
CASSQIQLSSGNTIYF
TGTGCCAGCAGCCAGATACAGCTCTCGTCCGGAAACACCATATATTTT
>TRBV6-5|TRBD2|-|TRBJ2-7
CASSTLAGGTYEQYF
TGTGCCAGCAGTACTCTAGCGGGAGGGACCTACGAGCAGTACTTC
>TRBV27|-|-|TRBJ1-1
CASSKQGQSAEAFF
TGTGCCAGCAGCAAGCAGGGGCAGAGCGCTGAAGCTTTCTTT
>TRBV2|-|-|TRBJ1-6
CASSAQGANSPLHF
TGTGCCAGCAGCGCACAGGGAGCTAATTCACCCCTCCACTTT
>TRBV18|-|-|TRBJ2-6
CASSERGTTSSGANVLTF
TGTGCCAGCTCAGAAAGAGGCACGACGAGCTCTGGGGCCAACGTCCTGACTTTC
>TRBV28|-|-|TRBJ1-3
CASTRGGSMSGNTIYF
TGTGCCAGCACTAGGGGTGGGTCGATGTCTGGAAACACCATATATTTT
>TRBV29-1|-|-|TRBJ2-1
CSVEDGSGRSYNEQFF
TGCAGCGTTGAAGATGGCTCAGGGCGCTCCTACAATGAGCAGTTCTTC
>TRBV4-1|TRBD2|-|TRBJ2-3
CASGPVGLAGADTQYF
TGCGCCAGCGGACCTGTGGGACTAGCGGGAGCAGATACGCAGTATTTT
>TRBV18|TRBD1|-|TRBJ2-4
CASSPPGTGLSQRNIQYF
TGTGCCAGCTCACCGCCAGGGACAGGATTAAGTCAGCGAAACATTCAGTACTTC
>TRBV29-1|TRBD2|-|TRBJ2-1
CSVGGTSTQGEQFF
TGCAGCGTCGGGGGGACTAGCACACAGGGTGAGCAGTTCTTC
>TRBV7-9|TRBD2|-|TRBJ2-3
CASSLTSGPTDTQYF
TGTGCCAGCAGCCTTACTAGCGGCCCCACAGATACGCAGTATTTT
>TRBV11-3|TRBD1|-|TRBJ2-7
CASSQGTGGSNTYEQYF
TGTGCCAGCAGCCAAGGGACAGGGGGTAGTAATACCTACGAGCAGTACTTC
>TRBV4-1|-|few|TRBJ2-7
CASSHDLGKRNSYEQYF
TGCGCCAGCAGCCATGATTTGGGGAAGCGGAACTCCTACGAGCAGTACTTC
>TRBV7-2|TRBD1|-|TRBJ1-2
CASSPRQGYGYTF
TGTGCCAGCAGCCCAAGACAGGGGTATGGCTACACCTTC
>TRBV5-4|-|few|TRBJ2-2
CASSLVGRIGGELFF
TGTGCCAGCAGCTTGGTGGGCAGAATAGGTGGGGAGCTGTTTTTT
>TRBV6-8|-|medium-sized|TRBJ1-1
CASSYPRAGEAFF
TGTGCCAGCAGTTACCCCCGGGCAGGGGAAGCTTTCTTT
>TRBV4-2|-|-|TRBJ1-4
CASSQVGEIEKLFF
TGTGCCAGCAGCCAAGTCGGGGAAATTGAAAAACTGTTTTTT
>TRBV5-4|-|-|TRBJ1-1
CASSQLGGALNTEAFF
TGTGCCAGCAGCCAATTGGGGGGGGCCTTGAACACTGAAGCTTTCTTT
>TRBV5-5|TRBD2|-|TRBJ2-3
CASSLSVAGGTDTQYF
TGTGCCAGCAGTCTTTCGGTAGCGGGAGGCACAGATACGCAGTATTTT
>TRBV28|-|-|TRBJ1-4
CASSSQRGRGLFF
TGTGCCAGCAGTTCTCAACGGGGGAGGGGGCTGTTTTTT
>TRBV28|TRBD2|-|TRBJ2-1
CASRPGLAGVYEQFF
TGTGCCAGCAGGCCGGGACTAGCGGGAGTGTATGAGCAGTTCTTC
>TRBV2|-|-|TRBJ1-2
CASSVRIDGGYTF
TGTGCCAGCAGTGTGCGAATCGATGGTGGCTACACCTTC
>TRBV7-9|TRBD1|once|TRBJ2-2
CASSSDMTGPGELFF
TGTGCCAGCAGCTCCGATATGACAGGGCCCGGGGAGCTGTTTTTT
>TRBV24-1|TRBD2|-|TRBJ2-1
CATSKLAGGPLEQFF
TGTGCCACCAGTAAACTAGCGGGAGGGCCTCTTGAGCAGTTCTTC
>TRBV3-1/TRBV3-2|-|-|TRBJ2-3
CASSWLAGRSTDTQYF
TGTGCCAGCAGCTGGCTCGCGGGTCGTAGCACAGATACGCAGTATTTT
>TRBV19|TRBD1|-|TRBJ1-4
CASRGQVGGKLFF
TGTGCCAGTAGGGGACAGGTCGGGGGAAAACTGTTTTTT
>TRBV7-9|-|-|TRBJ2-3
CASSLTYGRFRDTDTQYF
TGTGCCAGCAGCCTAACCTACGGTCGTTTCCGGGACACAGATACGCAGTATTTT
>TRBV3-1/TRBV3-2|-|-|TRBJ1-1
CVSSLPGGEAFF
TGTGTCAGCAGCCTCCCCGGGGGGGAAGCTTTCTTT
>TRBV13|-|-|TRBJ2-7
CASSPALGGSHYEQYF
TGTGCCAGCAGCCCCGCCCTAGGAGGGAGTCACTACGAGCAGTACTTC
>TRBV29-1|TRBD2|-|TRBJ2-1
CSFWTSGSRSEQFF
TGCAGCTTCTGGACTAGCGGGAGTAGGAGTGAGCAGTTCTTC
>TRBV2|-|-|TRBJ1-5
CASSEALRRGWQPQHF
TGTGCCAGCAGTGAAGCGCTAAGGAGGGGATGGCAGCCCCAGCATTTT
>TRBV19|-|-|TRBJ1-5
CASSMGGVNQPQHF
TGTGCCAGTAGTATGGGAGGGGTTAATCAGCCCCAGCATTTT
>TRBV10-1|TRBD2|-|TRBJ2-1
CASSEDQREGNEQFF
TGCGCCAGCAGTGAGGACCAGCGGGAAGGCAATGAGCAGTTCTTC
>TRBV5-1|-|-|TRBJ2-2
CASGRAGGEVNTGELFF
TGCGCCAGCGGCCGGGCTGGAGGGGAGGTGAACACCGGGGAGCTGTTTTTT
>TRBV7-3|-|once|TRBJ2-1
CASSLRQGGYNEQFF
TGTGCCAGCAGCTTACGACAGGGAGGATACAATGAGCAGTTCTTC
>TRBV5-1|TRBD1|-|TRBJ1-5
CASSLEGDRGRRSNQPQHF
TGCGCCAGCAGCTTGGAAGGGGACAGGGGGCGCCGCTCGAACCAGCCCCAGCATTTT
>TRBV11-3|TRBD2|-|TRBJ2-7
CASSPGGLAGGYEQYF
TGTGCCAGCAGCCCCGGCGGGCTAGCGGGAGGCTACGAGCAGTACTTC
>TRBV9|-|-|TRBJ2-1
CASSVDASTYNEQFF
TGTGCCAGCAGCGTAGACGCTAGCACCTACAATGAGCAGTTCTTC
>TRBV4-2|-|few|TRBJ1-6
CASSQEGLNSPLHF
TGTGCCAGCAGCCAAGAGGGCCTTAATTCACCCCTCCACTTT
>TRBV5-6|-|few|TRBJ1-3
CASSTGQGNTIYF
TGTGCCAGCAGCACCGGACAGGGAAACACCATATATTTT
>TRBV9|-|-|TRBJ1-3
CASSVQGSSGNTIYF
TGTGCCAGCAGCGTACAGGGTAGTTCTGGAAACACCATATATTTT
>TRBV7-9|-|-|TRBJ2-7
CASSTPAGVPYEQYF
TGTGCCAGCAGCACACCGGCCGGGGTGCCCTACGAGCAGTACTTC
>TRBV18|-|-|TRBJ2-5
CASSPPETKETQYF
TGTGCCAGCTCACCACCGGAGACTAAAGAGACCCAGTACTTC
>TRBV6-5|TRBD1|-|TRBJ2-1
CASTLTGSPNEQFF
TGTGCCAGCACTTTGACAGGGAGCCCCAATGAGCAGTTCTTC
>TRBV11-2|-|-|TRBJ1-4
CASSLMGGEANEKLFF
TGTGCCAGCAGCTTAATGGGGGGTGAGGCTAATGAAAAACTGTTTTTT